A selection of T cell receptor beta chains follows, all from one sample in a study of T cells in Graves' hyperthyroidism and ophthalmopathy. TCRdb reanalysed the multiplex PCR reads using MiXCR and keeps one entry per CDR3 protein. The sample contains hundreds of thousands of distinct CDR3 sequences, 18% of which appear only once. Sequenced input: blood. Receptor source: a woman aged 45-59 years with Graves' hyperthyroidism that later progressed to Graves' ophthalmopathy. Both conserved end residues are part of each CDR3. A D gene is named only where the DNA matches it firmly. Where a row states a size, it is once, few, many or the class of an expanded clone; other rows omit it.

clone_size: many
v_call: TRBV3-1
d_call: -
j_call: TRBJ2-5
cdr3_aa: CASSQERGLGRGETQYF
cdr3_nt: TGTGCCAGCAGCCAAGAAAGAGGTCTAGGGAGGGGGGAGACCCAGTACTTC

clone_size: many
v_call: TRBV27
d_call: -
j_call: TRBJ2-7
cdr3_aa: CASSLQDGTYEQYF
cdr3_nt: TGTGCCAGCAGTCTACAGGACGGCACCTACGAGCAGTACTTC

clone_size: many
v_call: TRBV29-1
d_call: -
j_call: TRBJ2-3
cdr3_aa: CSAPPEGTDTQYF
cdr3_nt: TGCAGCGCGCCACCCGAAGGCACAGATACGCAGTATTTT

clone_size: -
v_call: TRBV27
d_call: -
j_call: TRBJ2-7
cdr3_aa: CASSLPGNYEQYF
cdr3_nt: TGTGCCAGCAGTTTACCTGGGAACTACGAGCAGTACTTC

clone_size: -
v_call: TRBV4-1
d_call: -
j_call: TRBJ1-2
cdr3_aa: CASSHIGETTRSNYGYTF
cdr3_nt: TGCGCCAGCAGCCACATAGGGGAAACAACCCGCTCTAACTATGGCTACACCTTC

clone_size: many
v_call: TRBV20-1
d_call: -
j_call: TRBJ2-5
cdr3_aa: CSARKETQYF
cdr3_nt: TGCAGTGCTAGAAAAGAGACCCAGTACTTC

clone_size: once
v_call: TRBV30
d_call: -
j_call: TRBJ1-3
cdr3_aa: CAWTPPGTGNTIYF
cdr3_nt: TGTGCCTGGACCCCACCCGGGACCGGAAACACCATATATTTT

clone_size: -
v_call: TRBV5-4
d_call: -
j_call: TRBJ1-2
cdr3_aa: CASSLGGVGYTF
cdr3_nt: TGTGCCAGCAGCTTGGGAGGGGTTGGCTACACCTTC

clone_size: few
v_call: TRBV7-9
d_call: -
j_call: TRBJ2-2
cdr3_aa: CASSPSGTGELFF
cdr3_nt: TGTGCCAGCAGCCCGAGTGGCACCGGGGAGCTGTTTTTT

clone_size: many
v_call: TRBV27
d_call: TRBD1
j_call: TRBJ2-1
cdr3_aa: CASSGTEIYNEQFF
cdr3_nt: TGTGCCAGCAGTGGGACAGAGATTTACAATGAGCAGTTCTTC

clone_size: few
v_call: TRBV19
d_call: TRBD1
j_call: TRBJ1-2
cdr3_aa: CASSSRDRVNYGYTF
cdr3_nt: TGTGCCAGTAGTAGTCGGGACAGGGTAAACTATGGCTACACCTTC

clone_size: -
v_call: TRBV11-2
d_call: -
j_call: TRBJ1-2
cdr3_aa: CASSLEVPGISYGYTF
cdr3_nt: TGTGCCAGCAGCTTAGAAGTTCCGGGTATATCCTATGGCTACACCTTC

clone_size: many
v_call: TRBV3-1
d_call: TRBD2
j_call: TRBJ2-2
cdr3_aa: CASSQVAGANTGELFF
cdr3_nt: TGTGCCAGCAGCCAAGTAGCGGGGGCCAACACCGGGGAGCTGTTTTTT

clone_size: few
v_call: TRBV5-6
d_call: TRBD1
j_call: TRBJ1-1
cdr3_aa: CASSLPGQPLAEAFF
cdr3_nt: TGTGCCAGCAGCTTACCGGGACAGCCCCTGGCTGAAGCTTTCTTT

clone_size: -
v_call: TRBV29-1
d_call: -
j_call: TRBJ2-2
cdr3_aa: CSVGGDRRKRANTGELFF
cdr3_nt: TGCAGCGTAGGGGGGGACAGGAGGAAAAGGGCGAACACCGGGGAGCTGTTTTTT

clone_size: -
v_call: TRBV6-1
d_call: -
j_call: TRBJ1-5
cdr3_aa: CASTPSPSGNQPQHF
cdr3_nt: TGTGCCAGCACACCTAGTCCCAGCGGCAATCAGCCCCAGCATTTT

clone_size: -
v_call: TRBV6-5
d_call: TRBD2
j_call: TRBJ2-5
cdr3_aa: CASSYFGGWQETQYF
cdr3_nt: TGTGCCAGCAGTTACTTCGGGGGGTGGCAAGAGACCCAGTACTTC

clone_size: many
v_call: TRBV13
d_call: TRBD1
j_call: TRBJ2-7
cdr3_aa: CASSIGQGSYEQYF
cdr3_nt: TGTGCCAGCAGCATCGGACAGGGTAGTTACGAGCAGTACTTC

clone_size: -
v_call: TRBV3-1
d_call: -
j_call: TRBJ1-5
cdr3_aa: CASSQDQRFGVGQPQHF
cdr3_nt: TGTGCCAGCAGCCAAGATCAGCGGTTCGGGGTGGGACAGCCCCAGCATTTT

clone_size: few
v_call: TRBV6-4
d_call: TRBD2
j_call: TRBJ2-1
cdr3_aa: CASSAGTSRSYNEQFF
cdr3_nt: TGTGCCAGCAGTGCTGGGACTAGCCGCTCCTACAATGAGCAGTTCTTC

clone_size: few
v_call: TRBV3-1
d_call: -
j_call: TRBJ1-2
cdr3_aa: CASSQVGRGIRYTF
cdr3_nt: TGTGCCAGCAGCCAAGTGGGCAGGGGAATCCGCTACACCTTC